Shown below are 26 T cell receptor beta chains from a single sample sequenced in a study of T cells after yellow fever vaccination. MiXCR was run by TCRdb on the 5' RACE reads, yielding one entry per CDR3 protein. The table lists about 45,000 distinct CDR3 sequences, 6% to 7% of them singletons. Sequencing used CD8+ T cells not binding an NS4B(214-222) dextramer, sorted from PBMCs, obtained 45 days after the yellow fever booster vaccination. The receptors shown here come from a young man who received the YFV17D yellow fever vaccine.

This clonotype has at least ten counts. The gene calls are TRBV15 and TRBJ2-7; D is possibly TRBD1 (5 bases). From germline, CDR1 is LNHNV and CDR2 YYDKDF (reference sequence). The CDR3 covers 14 residues. Trimming removed 0 bases from V and 5 bases from J, with 11 bases in between. The CDR3 region is CATSRDLQGHEQYF. For the CDR3, the DNA is TGTGCCACCAGCAGAGATCTGCAGGGCCACGAGCAGTACTTC.

This clonotype was recorded at least ten times. The V gene is TRBV20-1, the J gene TRBJ2-1, with D possibly TRBD2 on 6 matching bases. The germline gives CDR1 DFQATT, CDR2 SNEGSKA (reference sequence). V was trimmed by 0 bases and J by 4 bases, leaving 19 bases between them. This CDR3 spans 17 amino acids. CDR3 sequence (DNA): TGCAGTGCTAGAGAGGAGGGATTTACCGGCCCTTACAATGAGCAGTTCTTC. This encodes CSAREEGFTGPYNEQFF.

This clonotype was seen ten or more times. This chain links TRBV27 with TRBJ2-2; TRBD1 aligns across 7 bases. CDR1 and CDR2 from the germline V gene are MNHEY and SMNVEV (reference sequence). The CDR3 is made up of 13 amino acids. The V and J ends lost 4 bases and 7 bases, in that order; junction bases with no gene match: 3. The CDR3 DNA reads TGTGCCAGCAGTTGGGCAGGGGGCGGGGAGCTGTTTTTT. Translated, it gives CASSWAGGGELFF.

This clonotype was detected ten times or more. V usage is TRBV3-1 and J usage is TRBJ2-7, with TRBD1 matching 8 bases. CDR1 and CDR2 (germline): LGHDT, YNNKEL (reference sequence). V shed 5 bases and J 3 bases; nucleotides not matched to a gene: 9. CDR3 length: 15 amino acids. CDR3 protein: CASSDVAGTGYEQYF. CDR3 DNA sequence: TGTGCCAGCAGCGACGTGGCCGGGACAGGCTACGAGCAGTACTTC.

This clonotype was counted at least ten times. The chain couples TRBV5-1 to TRBJ2-7, with D hard to call. Germline V gene sequence: CDR1 SGHRS, CDR2 YFSETQ. Trimming shortened V by 0 bases and J by 3 bases, and 10 bases separated the two germline ends. CDR3 length equals 14 residues. CDR3 nucleotides: TGCGCCAGCAGCTTGGAGGTTGGCCGCTACGAGCAGTACTTC. Its protein is CASSLEVGRYEQYF.

This clonotype has a count of ten or more. This rearrangement joins TRBV5-1 to TRBJ2-1; weak D call: TRBD2 (5 bases). The V gene's germline CDR1 is SGHRS and CDR2 YFSETQ. Trimming removed 0 bases from V and 4 bases from J, with 11 bases in between. This CDR3 has 15 residues. The CDR3 is CASSLEREWYNEQFF. For the CDR3, the DNA is TGCGCCAGCAGCTTGGAGAGGGAGTGGTACAATGAGCAGTTCTTC. The full variable domain, completed using reference TRBV5-1 and TRBJ2-1, is KAGVTQTPRYLIKTRGQQVTLSCSPISGHRSVSWYQQTPGQGLQFLFEYFSETQRNKGNFPGRFSGRQFSNSRSEMNVSTLELGDSALYLCASSLEREWYNEQFFGPGTRLTVL.

This clonotype turned up a few times. The V and J genes are TRBV27 and TRBJ2-3; D not resolved. The V and J ends lost 4 bases and 7 bases respectively, with 6 bases between them. Germline V CDR1 and CDR2: MNHEY, SMNVEV (reference sequence). The CDR3 is 11 amino acids. The CDR3 loop is CASSSINTQYF. The CDR3 nucleotides are TGTGCCAGCAGTTCAATCAATACGCAGTATTTT.

Comments on this clonotype: A much larger clone differs from this one at a single base, so this may be a read error. The CDR3 sequence: CASSLEPGGYGANALTF. As DNA, the CDR3 is TGTGCCAGCAGCTTAGAACCCGGGGGATATGGGGCCAACGCCCTGACTTTC. The rearrangement links TRBV11-2 to TRBJ2-6; the D gene is possibly TRBD2 (6 bases). Germline assignment: CDR1 SGHAT and CDR2 FQNNGV. The CDR3 sequence is 17 residues long.

There are many counts of this clonotype. The V and J genes are TRBV29-1 and TRBJ2-5; possible D gene TRBD1, 6 bases. CDR1 and CDR2 (germline): SQVTM, ANQGSEA. This CDR3 is 14 amino acids long. The V gene lost 7 bases and the J gene lost 5 bases, with 20 bases spanning the gap. Here the CDR3 DNA reads TGCAGCGCCGACTACCCAACAGGGTTGGAGACCCAGTACTTC. Its protein is CSADYPTGLETQYF. Together with reference TRBV29-1 and TRBJ2-5, the CDR3 gives the full variable domain: SAVISQKPSRDICQRGTSLTIQCQVDSQVTMMFWYRQQPGQSLTLIATANQGSEATYESGFVIDKFPISRPNLTFSTLTVSNMSPEDSSIYLCSADYPTGLETQYFGPGTRLLVL.

This clonotype was observed at least ten times. This rearrangement joins TRBV20-1 to TRBJ1-5, with D possibly TRBD1 on 6 matching bases. Deletions cut 3 bases from V and 7 bases from J, with 16 bases between. The CDR3 loop spans 14 amino acids. Germline CDR1 and CDR2: DFQATT and SNEGSKA (reference sequence). DNA of the CDR3: TGCAGTGCTAGTACAGGGAGGCAACTGCAGCCCCAGCATTTT. Translating gives CSASTGRQLQPQHF.

This clonotype appeared many times. The V and J genes are TRBV5-6 and TRBJ1-4; the D is unclear. Trimming shortened V by 4 bases and J by 8 bases, and 6 bases separated the two germline ends. This CDR3 has 11 amino acids. CDR1 is SGHDT, CDR2 YYEEEE, per germline. The CDR3 here is CASSKGEKLFF. The CDR3 nucleotides are TGTGCCAGCAGCAAGGGCGAAAAACTGTTTTTT.

In this sample, this clonotype turned up many times. The rearrangement links TRBV4-3 to TRBJ2-2; maybe TRBD2 (5 bases). V lost 0 bases, J lost 5 bases, and 10 bases lay in between. The CDR3 loop spans 15 amino acids. CDR1 LGHNA and CDR2 YSLEER come from the germline V gene. The CDR3 DNA sequence: TGCGCCAGCAGCCAAGATCAGCTAGCAACCGGGGAGCTGTTTTTT. As protein: CASSQDQLATGELFF.

The chain uses TRBV19 and TRBJ1-1, with D unresolved. Looked up from germline, CDR1 is LNHDA and CDR2 is SQIVND (reference sequence). The CDR3 has 12 amino acids. V lost 3 bases and J lost 6, with 8 bases in between. This chain's CDR3 is CASSMGIAEAFF. In nucleotides, the CDR3 is TGTGCCAGTAGTATGGGGATCGCTGAAGCTTTCTTT.

This clonotype was seen ten or more times. The chain joins TRBV27 to TRBJ1-5; TRBD1 is a possible D gene (5 bases). V was pared by 8 bases and J by 4 bases, with 6 bases between. CDR1 is MNHEY, CDR2 SMNVEV, per germline (reference sequence). The CDR3 extends over 11 amino acids. For the CDR3, the DNA is TGTGCCAGCGGGGGAAATCAGCCCCAGCATTTT. Protein product: CASGGNQPQHF.

V usage is TRBV3-1 and J usage is TRBJ2-7, with D perhaps TRBD2 (6 bases). The CDR3 runs 13 residues. Germline V gene data show CDR1 as LGHDT and CDR2 as YNNKEL (reference sequence). V lost 11 bases to trimming and J lost 2 bases, with 16 bases between them. This CDR3 is CAGRDGRPYEQYF. The CDR3 region has the DNA TGTGCCGGCCGGGACGGGAGACCCTACGAGCAGTACTTC.

The chain recombines TRBV2 with TRBJ2-5, with 8 bases lining up with TRBD2. The germline CDR1 and CDR2 sequences are SNHLY and FYNNEI. This CDR3 is 16 amino acids long. The ends lost 5 bases at V and 4 bases at J; junction bases unmatched: 12. The CDR3 region has the DNA TGTGCCAGCAGTCCGGGGGGGGGGCCCCGGGGAGAGACCCAGTACTTC. As protein: CASSPGGGPRGETQYF.

The table lists this clonotype with many counts. The chain employs TRBV6-6 and TRBJ2-7; 7 nucleotides match TRBD2. The CDR3 length is 13 residues. Germline assignment: CDR1 MNHNY and CDR2 SVGAGI (reference sequence). Unmatched junction bases numbered 6, after V lost 4 bases and J lost 6 bases. The CDR3: CASSFGLVGEQYF. The DNA for the CDR3 is TGTGCCAGCAGTTTCGGACTAGTCGGCGAGCAGTACTTC.

This clonotype was counted ten times or more. The rearrangement uses TRBV6-1 and TRBJ2-5; weak D call: TRBD2 (5 bases). V was shortened by 10 bases and J by 2 bases, with 20 bases between the two germline ends. The CDR3 has 15 residues. The germline CDR1 and CDR2 sequences are MNHNS and SASEGT. CDR3 residues: CATSTVEGWQETQYF. CDR3 sequence (DNA): TGTGCCACCAGCACTGTCGAGGGTTGGCAAGAGACCCAGTACTTC.

The chain combines TRBV6-2 or TRBV6-3 with TRBJ2-7; D remains unclear. Germline CDR1 MNHEY, CDR2 SVGEGT. The length of the CDR3 is 11 residues. V was pared by 4 bases and J by 3 bases, with 4 bases between. CDR3 sequence reads: CASSSIYEQYF. The DNA of the CDR3 is TGTGCCAGCAGTTCTATCTACGAGCAGTACTTC.

This clonotype has more than one count but fewer than ten. V and J are TRBV6-5 and TRBJ2-3; D is unclear. The germline V and J ends were trimmed by 2 bases and 1 base, with 10 bases remaining between them. The germline V gene has CDR1 MNHEY and CDR2 SVGAGI. The CDR3 length is 15 residues. The CDR3 loop is CASSYGLVGTDTQYF. The CDR3 nucleotides are TGTGCCAGCAGTTACGGGCTAGTAGGCACAGATACGCAGTATTTT.

This clonotype was found many times. The chain is built from TRBV6-1 and TRBJ2-5; the D is unclear. Germline CDR1 and CDR2: MNHNS and SASEGT. The CDR3 runs 13 residues. V shed 11 bases and J shed 7 bases, with 20 bases lying between them. CDR3 sequence (DNA): TGTGCCGCCAAACCTTCTAACACGGGGACCCAGTACTTC. Residues: CAAKPSNTGTQYF.

The table lists this clonotype with many counts. The chain carries TRBV7-2 and TRBJ2-5; 9 bases line up with TRBD1. Germline loops: CDR1 SGHTA, CDR2 FQGNSA. This CDR3 has 16 amino acids. With V trimmed by 1 base and J by 1 base, 4 bases remained unmatched. CDR3: CASSLGGQGRQETQYF. The CDR3, as DNA: TGTGCCAGCAGCTTAGGGGGACAGGGCCGCCAAGAGACCCAGTACTTC.

This clonotype was recorded many times. The chain has TRBV12-3 or TRBV12-4 and TRBJ2-1; D call uncertain. The CDR3 is 11 residues long. V was shortened by 10 bases and J by 7 bases, with 11 bases between the two germline ends. The CDR3 sequence is CATVELNEQFF. CDR3 in DNA: TGTGCCACCGTAGAATTGAATGAGCAGTTCTTC.

The CDR3 spells CASNRKYTDTQYF. CDR3 sequence (DNA): TGTGCCAGTAATCGGAAGTACACAGATACGCAGTATTTT. The chain combines TRBV19 with TRBJ2-3; D is ambiguous. From germline, CDR1 is LNHDA and CDR2 SQIVND (reference sequence). V was shortened by 7 bases and J by 2 bases, with 10 bases between the two germline ends. This CDR3 has 13 residues.

Points on this clonotype: A clone one base away is much larger, so this may be a read error. The V gene is TRBV10-2, the J gene TRBJ2-7, with D possibly being TRBD2 (5 bases). With 2 bases removed from V and 11 bases from J, the gap between germline ends came to 13 bases. The CDR3 totals 12 residues. Germline CDR1 is WSHSY and CDR2 is SAAADI. CDR3 residues: CASSEGTWEKYF. For the CDR3, the DNA is TGCGCCAGCAGTGAGGGAACATGGGAGAAGTACTTC.

This clonotype was seen ten or more times. The chain has TRBV7-9 and TRBJ2-7; no firm D call. CDR3 length equals 14 residues. V lost 5 bases and J 0 bases, leaving 11 bases between the germline ends. Per the germline V gene, CDR1 is SEHNR and CDR2 is FQNEAQ (reference sequence). DNA of the CDR3: TGTGCCAGCAGCGCGGTGGGGAACTCCTACGAGCAGTACTTC. Residues: CASSAVGNSYEQYF.